This T cell receptor (beta chain) was retrieved from a study of T cell responses to AZD1222 COVID-19 vaccine (dated by TCRdb to 2020 to 2022). Regarding the research as a whole: AZD1222 recipients whose second dose came at about 4 weeks and those whose second dose came at about 12 weeks were combined into one group, since spike-specific TCR depth and breadth did not differ between the two schedules. Trial participants were enrolled into age subgroups of 18-55, 56-69 and 70-plus years, which contained roughly 140, 27 and 60 TCR-sequenced participants, respectively. TCR sequencing covered some 250 trial participants: about 210 given two doses of AZD1222 and approximately 26 given two doses of MenACWY control vaccine.

Explained via the paper, the time point label denotes: baseline before first vaccination. The vaccinee samples were drawn from two UK trials, COV001 and COV002, one of which was a single-blind randomized controlled phase 2/3 trial testing AZD1222 (ChAdOx1 nCoV-19) in healthy adults. For TCRbeta chain sequencing, PBMC samples were collected from trial participants at day 0 and at day 28 after the second dose. A remark on this clone: Its target antigen remains unknown. No quality values exist for individual bases; no much larger clone is one base distant.

Beyond this particular receptor, the publication reports: Because no samples from the day 14 peak response were available, repertoires could be characterized only after the peak T cell response. A significant rise in spike-specific TCR breadth and depth was observed after two AZD1222 doses relative to day 0 and relative to MenACWY recipients. Participants were mostly white British, with more females than males. The authors suggested clonal diversity may have been underestimated. The vaccine-associated CD4 TCRs covered the entire spike protein, and the dominant responses fell in regions 160-218 and 743-854. Reportedly, close to half of the unique spike-specific TCRs recognized epitopes lying outside the regions that are mutated in the B.1.351 and B.1.1.7 variants. Conclusions about previously exposed vaccinees are limited because only six or seven AZD1222 recipients were SARS-CoV-2 seropositive at baseline. The 56-69-year group was small, and its depth increase did not reach significance, likely because of low power.

V was cut back by 5 bases and J by 7 bases, leaving a gap of 16 bases between them. Sequences SGDLS (CDR1) and YYNGEE (CDR2) are obtained from the germline V gene. The CDR3 starts with the cysteine, ends with the phenylalanine, and has 14 residues. Solely the CDR3 DNA is kept, with 42 bases framed from the first base. The CDR3 regions of human TCRbeta chains were subjected to immunosequencing. Turning to the authors' computational methods: TCRs in the repertoires were compared against a reference library of SARS-CoV-2-specific TCRs that had been generated with the MIRA antigen-specificity platform. Breadth meant the fraction of unique TCRs that were SARS-CoV-2-associated, whereas depth meant the fraction of total T cells that were SARS-CoV-2-associated. Each spike-specific TCR was assigned to its reactive spike region and to a CD4 or CD8 class using the MIRA data. Log10-transformed breadth and depth values were compared by one-way ANOVA with Sidak's multiple comparisons tests. Entries here come from immuneACCESS through TCRdb and include only in-frame sequences with V and J called. Some clones fail to appear in such tables; in the studies checked, an unresolved V gene covers under half of the shortfall, and the cause of the remainder is unknown. That table supplies the V and J calls and clone size; D and trimming were determined from the DNA. Within this sample are 90,000 to 150,000 clones, with 70% to 90% of them counted one time only. The ten most abundant clones make up roughly 8.9% of the sample.

Recombination connected TRBV9 to TRBJ1-5, with the D gene not clear enough to name. This receptor was identified in an adult in good health. Sequences were derived from peripheral blood, sampled on day 0 of AZD1222 vaccination. In nucleotide form, the sequence is TGTGCCAGCAGTAGGGCCGGCGGCGGGCAGCCCCAGCATTTT. This is translated as CASSRAGGGQPQHF.